These T cell receptor beta chains were read from a single sample in a study of T cell repertoires in cytomegalovirus infection. TCRdb analysed the reads with MiXCR anew, one entry per CDR3 protein. The sample includes about 890,000 distinct CDR3 sequences, approximately 30% of them seen just once. What these receptors recognize is not known. The source was cultured CD8+ T cells from PBMCs, collected from culture after CMV antigen stimulation. All receptors derive from a human donor in good health (CMV status not recorded). Some clones in this sample may be carry-over from other donors' samples. The conserved cysteine and the conserved F or W are not part of the CDR3 here. Fields, in order: V gene, J gene, CDR3 protein.

>TRBV27|TRBJ2-7
ASSLSLGYEQY
>TRBV27|TRBJ1-6
ASRGRSNFTRYSPLH
>TRBV25-1|TRBJ2-3
ASSEGGRGTDTQY
>TRBV4-1|TRBJ2-3
ASSQEGAEADTQY
>TRBV7-2|TRBJ2-2
ASSLGQGALDTGELF
>TRBV7-6|TRBJ2-1
ASSPETDRGEQF
>TRBV10-3|TRBJ1-1
AGRTGSTEAF
>TRBV4-3|TRBJ1-6
ASSQDPVISYNSPLH
>TRBV4-2|TRBJ2-4
ASSQDPTSGELAKNIQY
>TRBV15|TRBJ1-5
ATSRDAGTSNQPQH
>TRBV7-3|TRBJ1-2
ASSPGAQANYGYT
>TRBV28|TRBJ2-3
ASSLDWKPGLAGVTDTQY
>TRBV7-6|TRBJ2-1
ASSLAGLAGVLYNEQF
>TRBV6-5|TRBJ1-4
ASSYDHSLNEKLF
>TRBV7-2|TRBJ2-7
ASSLGPSGEQY
>TRBV7-9|TRBJ2-5
ASSLSVVGDGETQY
>TRBV28|TRBJ1-6
ASIPVDPNSPLH
>TRBV19|TRBJ2-3
ASSPVELGTDTQY
>TRBV20-1|TRBJ1-4
SARDWGARAEKLF
>TRBV7-6|TRBJ2-7
VSSYGTSYEQY
>TRBV6-2/TRBV6-3|TRBJ1-1
ASSYSIGAGTNTEAF
>TRBV14|TRBJ1-2
ASSHHGVSNYGYT
>TRBV27|TRBJ2-3
ASSSSMDTQY
>TRBV5-1|TRBJ1-5
ASSLYPLDRVGDQPQH
>TRBV6-2/TRBV6-3|TRBJ2-3
ASSYPSGTPKPDTQY
>TRBV6-5|TRBJ2-1
ASSYSNGLNEQF
>TRBV5-1|TRBJ1-1
ASSLVTEGSPIDGEAF
>TRBV7-6|TRBJ1-6
ASSLTGWSSPLH
>TRBV25-1|TRBJ2-5
ASSEYRETQY
>TRBV12-5|TRBJ2-1
ASGYQPGDLLNEQF
>TRBV5-1|TRBJ2-1
ASSLGTGFSYNEQF
>TRBV7-9|TRBJ1-3
ASSSHRVSGNTIY
>TRBV12-3/TRBV12-4|TRBJ2-5
ASTLGAGKETQY